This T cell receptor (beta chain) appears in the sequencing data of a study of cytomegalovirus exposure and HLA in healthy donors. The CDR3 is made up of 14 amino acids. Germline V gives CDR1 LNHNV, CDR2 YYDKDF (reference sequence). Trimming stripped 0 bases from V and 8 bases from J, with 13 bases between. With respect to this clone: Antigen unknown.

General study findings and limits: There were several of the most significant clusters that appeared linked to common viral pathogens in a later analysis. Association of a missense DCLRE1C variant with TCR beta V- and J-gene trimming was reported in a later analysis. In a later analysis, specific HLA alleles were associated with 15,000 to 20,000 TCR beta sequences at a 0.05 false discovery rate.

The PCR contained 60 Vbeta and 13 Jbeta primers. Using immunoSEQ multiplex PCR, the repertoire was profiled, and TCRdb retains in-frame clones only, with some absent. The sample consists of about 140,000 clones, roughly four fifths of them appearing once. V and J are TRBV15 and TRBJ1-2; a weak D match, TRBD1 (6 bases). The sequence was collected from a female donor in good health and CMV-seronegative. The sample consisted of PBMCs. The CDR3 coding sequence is TGTGCCACCAGCAGAGACAGGGGTGTCGTCGGCTACACCTTC. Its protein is CATSRDRGVVGYTF.